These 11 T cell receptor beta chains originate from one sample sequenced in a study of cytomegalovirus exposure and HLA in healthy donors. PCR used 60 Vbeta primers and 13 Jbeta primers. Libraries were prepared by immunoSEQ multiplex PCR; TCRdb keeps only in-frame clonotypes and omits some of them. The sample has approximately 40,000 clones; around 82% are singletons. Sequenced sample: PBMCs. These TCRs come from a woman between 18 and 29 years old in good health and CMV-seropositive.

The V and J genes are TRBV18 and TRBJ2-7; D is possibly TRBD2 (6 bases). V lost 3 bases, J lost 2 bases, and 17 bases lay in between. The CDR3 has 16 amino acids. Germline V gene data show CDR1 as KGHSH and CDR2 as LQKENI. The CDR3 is CASSPTGTPSAYEQYF. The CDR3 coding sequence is TGTGCCAGCTCACCGACCGGGACTCCCAGCGCCTACGAGCAGTACTTC.

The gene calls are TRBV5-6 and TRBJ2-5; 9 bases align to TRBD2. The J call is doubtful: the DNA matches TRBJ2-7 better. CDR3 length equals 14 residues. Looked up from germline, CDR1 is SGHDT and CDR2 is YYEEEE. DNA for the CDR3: TGTGCCAGCAGCCCCGGGACTAGCACCTACGAGCAGTACTTC. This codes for CASSPGTSTYEQYF.

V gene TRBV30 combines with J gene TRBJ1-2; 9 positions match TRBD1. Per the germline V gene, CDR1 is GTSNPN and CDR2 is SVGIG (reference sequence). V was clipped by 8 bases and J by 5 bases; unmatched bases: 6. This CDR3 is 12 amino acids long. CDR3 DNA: TGTGCCCGACAGGGGGTAGGGTATGGCTACACCTTC. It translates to CARQGVGYGYTF.

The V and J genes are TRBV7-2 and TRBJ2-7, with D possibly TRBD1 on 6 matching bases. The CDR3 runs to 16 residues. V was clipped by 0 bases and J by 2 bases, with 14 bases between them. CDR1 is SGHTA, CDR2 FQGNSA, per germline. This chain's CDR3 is CASSLALRKGAYEQYF. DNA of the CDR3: TGTGCCAGCAGCTTAGCGCTAAGGAAGGGGGCCTACGAGCAGTACTTC.

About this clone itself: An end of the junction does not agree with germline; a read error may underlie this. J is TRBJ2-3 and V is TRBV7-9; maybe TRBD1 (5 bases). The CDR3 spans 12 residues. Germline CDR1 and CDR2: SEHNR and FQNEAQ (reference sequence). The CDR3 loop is CSSSLGPDTQYF. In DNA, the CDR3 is TGTTCCAGCAGCTTGGGGCCAGATACGCAGTATTTT.

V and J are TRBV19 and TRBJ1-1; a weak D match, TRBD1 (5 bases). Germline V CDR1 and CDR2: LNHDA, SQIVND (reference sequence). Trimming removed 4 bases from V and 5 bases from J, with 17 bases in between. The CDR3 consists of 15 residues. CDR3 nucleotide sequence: TGTGCCAGTAGTAGGATGACGGGGGTAGGAACTGAAGCTTTCTTT. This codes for CASSRMTGVGTEAFF.

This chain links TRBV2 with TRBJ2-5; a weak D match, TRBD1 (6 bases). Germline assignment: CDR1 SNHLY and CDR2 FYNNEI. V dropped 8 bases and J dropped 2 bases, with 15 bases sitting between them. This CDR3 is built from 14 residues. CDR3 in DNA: TGTGCCAGCGACGACAAGGGGGAGCAAGAGACCCAGTACTTC. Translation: CASDDKGEQETQYF.

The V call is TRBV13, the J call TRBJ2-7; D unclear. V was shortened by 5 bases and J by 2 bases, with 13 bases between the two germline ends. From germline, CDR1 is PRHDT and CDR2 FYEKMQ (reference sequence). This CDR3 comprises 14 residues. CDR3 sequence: CASSPLGRAYEQYF. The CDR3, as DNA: TGTGCCAGCAGCCCCCTCGGTAGAGCCTACGAGCAGTACTTC.

CDR3 loop: CAWSFGLAAYNEQFF. The CDR3 DNA sequence: TGTGCCTGGAGTTTTGGACTAGCAGCCTACAATGAGCAGTTCTTC. This chain uses TRBV30 with TRBJ2-1, with TRBD2 identical over 8 bases. The CDR3 is made up of 15 amino acids. Trimming cost V 2 bases and J 2 bases; bases outside gene matches: 5. Germline CDR1 reads GTSNPN; CDR2 reads SVGIG (reference sequence).

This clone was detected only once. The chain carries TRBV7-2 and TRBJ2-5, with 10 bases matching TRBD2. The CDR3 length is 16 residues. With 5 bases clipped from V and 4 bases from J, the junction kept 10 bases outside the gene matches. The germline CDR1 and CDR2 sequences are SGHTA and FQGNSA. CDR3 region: CASSPEGIAGGETQYF. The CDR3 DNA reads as TGTGCCAGCAGCCCAGAGGGGATAGCGGGAGGAGAGACCCAGTACTTC.

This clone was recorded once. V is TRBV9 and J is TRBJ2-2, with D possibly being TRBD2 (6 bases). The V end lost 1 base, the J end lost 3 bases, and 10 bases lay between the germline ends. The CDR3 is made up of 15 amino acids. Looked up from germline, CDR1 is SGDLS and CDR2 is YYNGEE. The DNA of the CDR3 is TGTGCCAGCAGCGTACAGGGACTCGACACCGGGGAGCTGTTTTTT. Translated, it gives CASSVQGLDTGELFF. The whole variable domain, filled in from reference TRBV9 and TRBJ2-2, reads DSGVTQTPKHLITATGQRVTLRCSPRSGDLSVYWYQQSLDQGLQFLIQYYNGEERAKGNILERFSAQQFPDLHSELNLSSLELGDSALYFCASSVQGLDTGELFFGEGSRLTVL.